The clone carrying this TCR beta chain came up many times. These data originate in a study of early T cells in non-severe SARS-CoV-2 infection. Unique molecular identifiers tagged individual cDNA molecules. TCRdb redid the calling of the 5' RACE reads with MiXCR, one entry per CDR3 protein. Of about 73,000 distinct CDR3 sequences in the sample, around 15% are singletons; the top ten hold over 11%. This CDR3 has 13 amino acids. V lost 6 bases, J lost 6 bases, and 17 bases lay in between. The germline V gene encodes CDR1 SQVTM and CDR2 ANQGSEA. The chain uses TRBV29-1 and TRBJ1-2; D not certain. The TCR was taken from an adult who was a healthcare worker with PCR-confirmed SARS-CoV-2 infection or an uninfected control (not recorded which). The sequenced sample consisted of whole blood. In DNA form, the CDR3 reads TGCAGCGTCGCTGTCGGGAGGGCTAATGGCTACACCTTC. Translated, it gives CSVAVGRANGYTF.